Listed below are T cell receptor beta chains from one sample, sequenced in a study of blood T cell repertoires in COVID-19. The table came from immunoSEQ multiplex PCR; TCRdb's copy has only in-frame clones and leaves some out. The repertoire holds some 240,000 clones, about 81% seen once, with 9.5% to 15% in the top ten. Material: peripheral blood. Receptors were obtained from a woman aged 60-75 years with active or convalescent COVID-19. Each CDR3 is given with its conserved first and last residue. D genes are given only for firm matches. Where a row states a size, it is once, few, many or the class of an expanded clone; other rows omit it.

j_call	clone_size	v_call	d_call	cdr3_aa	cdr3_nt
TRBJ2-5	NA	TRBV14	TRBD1	CASSQGTGGFETQYF	TGTGCCAGCAGCCAAGGGACAGGGGGCTTTGAGACCCAGTACTTC
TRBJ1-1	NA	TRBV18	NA	CASSVRASANTEAFF	TGTGCCAGCTCCGTAAGAGCGAGCGCGAACACTGAAGCTTTCTTT
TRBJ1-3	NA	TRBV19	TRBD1	CASGDSSGNTIYF	TGTGCCAGTGGGGACAGCTCTGGAAACACCATATATTTT
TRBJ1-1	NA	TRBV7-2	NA	CASRTGMNTEAFF	TGTGCCAGCAGGACCGGGATGAACACTGAAGCTTTCTTT
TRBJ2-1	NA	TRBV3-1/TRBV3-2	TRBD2	CASSSRGGAPYNEQFF	TGTGCCAGCAGCAGTCGCGGGGGGGCCCCCTACAATGAGCAGTTCTTC
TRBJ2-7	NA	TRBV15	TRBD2	CATSTTKGPGLAGREQYF	TGTGCCACCAGCACGACCAAGGGCCCGGGACTAGCGGGTCGCGAGCAGTACTTC
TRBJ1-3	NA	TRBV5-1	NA	CASSLGFSGVEGNTIYF	TGCGCCAGCAGCTTGGGGTTTTCGGGGGTTGAAGGAAACACCATATATTTT
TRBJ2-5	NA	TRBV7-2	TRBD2	CASSPFEAGLQETQYF	TGTGCCAGCTCCCCTTTTGAAGCGGGACTGCAAGAGACCCAGTACTTC
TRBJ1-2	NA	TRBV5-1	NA	CASSFDKNYGYTF	TGCGCCAGCAGCTTTGACAAGAACTATGGCTACACCTTC
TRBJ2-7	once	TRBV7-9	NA	CASSLGTYEQYF	TGTGCCAGCAGCTTAGGTACCTACGAGCAGTACTTC
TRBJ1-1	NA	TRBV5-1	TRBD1	CASTRGQQVMNTEAFF	TGCGCCAGCACAAGGGGGCAGCAGGTTATGAACACTGAAGCTTTCTTT
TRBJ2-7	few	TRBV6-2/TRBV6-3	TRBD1	CASSRNTGVRYEQYF	TGTGCCAGCAGTCGGAACACAGGGGTCAGATACGAGCAGTACTTC
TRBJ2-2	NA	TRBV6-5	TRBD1	CASRSTGAGELFF	TGTGCCAGCAGGTCTACAGGGGCCGGGGAGCTGTTTTTT
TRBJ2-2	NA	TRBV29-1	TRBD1	CSVEGRGIAGELFF	TGCAGCGTTGAAGGCAGGGGGATCGCCGGGGAGCTGTTTTTT
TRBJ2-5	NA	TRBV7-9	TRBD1	CASSSRGTETTYQETQYF	TGTGCCAGCAGCTCGAGAGGGACAGAAACTACGTACCAAGAGACCCAGTACTTC
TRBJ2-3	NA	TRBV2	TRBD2	CASSLQRGPQGTQYF	TGTGCCAGCAGTCTCCAGCGGGGGCCCCAGGGTACGCAGTATTTT
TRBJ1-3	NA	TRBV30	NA	CAWSVGLSGNTIYF	TGTGCCTGGAGTGTTGGGCTCTCTGGAAACACCATATATTTT
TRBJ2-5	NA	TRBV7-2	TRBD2	CASDRLAGGSGETQYF	TGTGCCAGCGATCGACTAGCGGGGGGTAGTGGGGAGACCCAGTACTTC
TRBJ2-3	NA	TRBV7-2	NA	CASSLENRVVGTDTQYF	TGTGCCAGCAGCTTAGAAAACAGGGTCGTGGGCACAGATACGCAGTATTTT
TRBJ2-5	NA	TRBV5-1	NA	CASSRYSRVVQETQYF	TGCGCCAGCAGCAGATACTCTAGAGTGGTCCAAGAGACCCAGTACTTC
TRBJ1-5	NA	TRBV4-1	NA	CASSQDLWQGRQPQHF	TGCGCCAGCAGCCAAGATCTGTGGCAGGGTCGGCAGCCCCAGCATTTT
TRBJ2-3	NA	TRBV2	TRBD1	CASSKTGGTDTQYF	TGTGCCAGCAGTAAAACAGGGGGCACAGATACGCAGTATTTT
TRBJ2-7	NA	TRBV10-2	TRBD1	CASSEWTGGRQYF	TGCGCCAGCAGTGAGTGGACAGGGGGCAGGCAGTACTTC
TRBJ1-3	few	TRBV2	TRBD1	CASLTGHSGNTIYF	TGTGCCAGCCTGACAGGGCACTCTGGAAACACCATATATTTT
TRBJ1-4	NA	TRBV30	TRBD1	CAWRGQPYEKLFF	TGTGCCTGGAGGGGACAGCCGTATGAAAAACTGTTTTTT
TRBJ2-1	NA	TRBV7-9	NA	CASSLTSDAAYNEQFF	TGTGCCAGCAGCTTAACCTCCGACGCGGCCTACAATGAGCAGTTCTTC
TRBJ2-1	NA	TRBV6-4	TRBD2	CASAGGPHNEQFF	TGTGCCAGCGCGGGGGGGCCTCACAATGAGCAGTTCTTC
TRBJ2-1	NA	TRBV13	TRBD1	CASSSRTGTAYNEQFF	TGTGCCAGCAGCTCCCGGACAGGGACAGCCTACAATGAGCAGTTCTTC
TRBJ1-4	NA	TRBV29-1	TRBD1	CSAGTVGEKLFF	TGCAGCGCAGGGACAGTAGGTGAAAAACTGTTTTTT
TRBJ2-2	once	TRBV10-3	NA	CAISEPLGAGELFF	TGTGCCATCAGTGAGCCCCTAGGGGCGGGGGAGCTGTTTTTT
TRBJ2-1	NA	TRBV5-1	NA	CASKAQDQGSYNEQFF	TGCGCCAGCAAGGCCCAGGACCAGGGCTCCTACAATGAGCAGTTCTTC
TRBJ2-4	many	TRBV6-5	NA	CASTMTENIQYF	TGTGCCAGCACCATGACTGAAAACATTCAGTACTTC
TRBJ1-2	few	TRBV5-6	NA	CASSDGGGYGYTF	TGTGCCAGCAGCGATGGCGGCGGCTATGGCTACACCTTC
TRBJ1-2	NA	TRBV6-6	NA	CASSYSEEVGYGYTF	TGTGCCAGCAGTTACTCGGAAGAGGTGGGCTATGGCTACACCTTC
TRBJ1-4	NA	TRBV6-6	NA	CASTLQGALNEKLFF	TGTGCCAGCACTTTACAGGGAGCCCTAAATGAAAAACTGTTTTTT
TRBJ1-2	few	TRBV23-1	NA	CASSQPTTGSNYGYTF	TGCGCCAGCAGTCAACCTACAACAGGGAGTAACTATGGCTACACCTTC
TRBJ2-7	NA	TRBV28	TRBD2	CASTPGGGRYEQYF	TGTGCCAGCACCCCGGGCGGGGGACGGTACGAGCAGTACTTC
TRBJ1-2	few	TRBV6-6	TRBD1	CASRLGTGGRGYTF	TGTGCCAGCAGACTCGGGACAGGGGGACGGGGCTACACCTTC
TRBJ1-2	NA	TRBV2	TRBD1	CASTPGQGMGGYTF	TGTGCCAGCACCCCCGGACAGGGAATGGGTGGCTACACCTTC
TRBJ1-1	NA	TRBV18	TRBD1	CASSPTGGYTEAFF	TGTGCCAGCTCACCGACAGGGGGGTACACTGAAGCTTTCTTT